These 22 T cell receptor beta chains were all obtained from the same sample, sequenced in a study of regulatory T cells in long-lasting Graves disease. Researchers made TCR beta libraries by using iRepertoire HTBI primers and running Arm-PCR on CDR3 regions. Using its own MiXCR run on the multiplex PCR reads, TCRdb lists one record per CDR3 protein. Of approximately 350,000 distinct CDR3 sequences in the sample, roughly 16% are singletons; the top ten hold roughly a fifth. The time point denotes: newly diagnosed GD, antithyroid drugs for less than 3 months. Isolated PBMC RNA provided the starting material for the TCR library. These data also formed part of another study, on T cells in Graves' hyperthyroidism and ophthalmopathy.

The sample consisted of peripheral blood mononuclear cells (PBMCs), taken at new diagnosis, from a patient treated with antithyroid drugs. Receptors originate from a woman aged 18-35 years with Graves disease.

The rearrangement uses TRBV6-1 and TRBJ1-5; 7 bases agree with TRBD1. V lost 7 bases, J lost 1 base, and 4 bases stayed unmatched. CDR1 is MNHNS, CDR2 SASEGT, per germline. The CDR3 spans 14 residues. The chain's CDR3 is CASKRGPSNQPQHF. DNA for the CDR3: TGTGCCAGCAAAAGGGGGCCGAGCAATCAGCCCCAGCATTTT.

Note on this clonotype: At one of its ends the junction is not consistent with the germline gene, which may arise from a read error. The CDR3 sequence is CSASPSLWAQDF. CDR3 nucleotides: TGCAGTGCTAGCCCTAGTTTATGGGCCCAGGACTTC. The chain joins TRBV20-1 to TRBJ2-5; no clear D gene. Germline V gene sequence: CDR1 DFQATT, CDR2 SNEGSKA (reference sequence). The CDR3 covers 12 residues.

The chain couples TRBV12-5 to TRBJ2-1, with 11 bases identical to TRBD2. Germline V lookup: CDR1 LGHNT, CDR2 FRNRAP. Unmatched junction bases numbered 12, after V lost 5 bases and J lost 3 bases. The CDR3 is 18 residues long. CDR3: CASGLPGTSGPNYNEQFF. CDR3 nucleotide sequence: TGTGCTAGTGGTCTTCCTGGGACTAGCGGTCCGAACTACAATGAGCAGTTCTTC.

In its sample, this clonotype was seen a few times. The chain recombines TRBV6-1 with TRBJ2-7; 8 bases fit TRBD2. V was pared by 4 bases and J by 4 bases, with 6 bases of the junction left unmatched. This CDR3 region has 14 residues. Germline V gene data show CDR1 as MNHNS and CDR2 as SASEGT. CDR3 nucleotide sequence: TGTGCCAGCAGTGCGAGACTAGCGAGTTACGAGCAGTACTTC. Protein sequence: CASSARLASYEQYF.

This clonotype was seen many times. V and J are TRBV7-2 and TRBJ1-2; weak D call: TRBD1 (5 bases). Germline loops: CDR1 SGHTA, CDR2 FQGNSA. V was cut by 5 bases and J by 3 bases, with 13 bases left in between. CDR3 length equals 14 residues. The CDR3 DNA reads as TGTGCCAGCAGCCCCGGGCAGGGAGACTATGGCTACACCTTC. Residues: CASSPGQGDYGYTF.

This clonotype was seen a few times. This chain connects TRBV7-9 to TRBJ2-5; tentatively, D is TRBD1 (6 bases). V was clipped by 8 bases and J by 1 base, with 11 bases between them. Germline V gives CDR1 SEHNR, CDR2 FQNEAQ (reference sequence). The CDR3 has 13 amino acids. The CDR3 sequence: CASEGELQETQYF. The CDR3, as DNA: TGTGCCAGCGAGGGGGAGCTCCAAGAGACCCAGTACTTC.

In this sample, this clonotype turned up many times. The V gene is TRBV11-1, the J gene TRBJ2-7; 8 bases are shared with TRBD2. From germline, CDR1 is SGHAT and CDR2 FQDESV (reference sequence). CDR3 length: 16 amino acids. Losses at the gene ends were 3 bases for V and 3 bases for J; bases not matched to a gene: 10. In nucleotides, the CDR3 is TGTGCCAGCAGCTTGGGGGGACTAGAAACTGGCTACGAGCAGTACTTC. The encoded protein is CASSLGGLETGYEQYF.

The genes are TRBV7-2 and TRBJ1-2, with no clear D. Germline CDR1 SGHTA, CDR2 FQGNSA. The CDR3 consists of 16 residues. Trimming removed 1 base from V and 4 bases from J, with 16 bases in between. As DNA, the CDR3 is TGTGCCAGCAGCTTAGACTCAGGCGGGCTCCCCTATGGCTACACCTTC. Amino acids: CASSLDSGGLPYGYTF.

V is TRBV9 and J is TRBJ2-5, with 10 bases matching TRBD2. From germline, CDR1 is SGDLS and CDR2 YYNGEE. The J segment lost 4 bases and the V segment lost 5 bases, leaving 11 bases of the junction unmatched. The CDR3 spans 16 residues. This CDR3 reads CASSPLAGASRETQYF. Here the CDR3 DNA reads TGTGCCAGCAGTCCTCTAGCGGGGGCCAGCCGAGAGACCCAGTACTTC.

V and J are TRBV20-1 and TRBJ1-2; 10 nucleotides agree with TRBD1. The CDR3 spans 13 residues. The germline CDR1 and CDR2 sequences are DFQATT and SNEGSKA (reference sequence). The CDR3 nucleotides read TGCGTCCATTCGACAGGGGGCATCGATGGCTACACCTTC. The encoded protein is CVHSTGGIDGYTF.

This clonotype was detected many times. The chain recombines TRBV20-1 with TRBJ1-1, with no clear D. Between the trimmed V and J ends, which lost 5 bases and 1 base, there was a span of 8 bases. The CDR3 sequence is 12 residues long. Germline CDR1 DFQATT, CDR2 SNEGSKA (reference sequence). CDR3 sequence (DNA): TGCAGTGCTCCAGGAGAGAACACTGAAGCTTTCTTT. Its translation: CSAPGENTEAFF.

This clonotype was seen many times. The chain couples TRBV15 to TRBJ1-5; D is unresolved. This CDR3 spans 15 amino acids. V dropped 6 bases and J dropped 4 bases, with 16 bases sitting between them. Per germline, CDR1 LNHNV and CDR2 YYDKDF (reference sequence). The CDR3 is CATSQMDGTNQPQHF. The CDR3 nucleotides read TGTGCCACCAGTCAGATGGACGGCACTAATCAGCCCCAGCATTTT.

The table lists this clonotype with many counts. V is TRBV28 and J is TRBJ2-3; D may correspond to TRBD1 or TRBD2 (6 bases each). The V and J ends lost 6 bases and 0 bases respectively, with 22 bases between them. The CDR3 loop spans 18 amino acids. Looked up from germline, CDR1 is MDHEN and CDR2 is SYDVKM. In nucleotides, the CDR3 is TGTGCCAGCAGCTTCATTGCCGGGGGCGGATCCAGCACAGATACGCAGTATTTT. This sequence encodes CASSFIAGGGSSTDTQYF.

The sample holds a few counts of this clonotype. V is TRBV10-3 and J is TRBJ1-1; 10 bases agree with TRBD1. V lost 4 bases, J lost 8 bases, and 10 bases stayed unmatched. Germline V gene data show CDR1 as ENHRY and CDR2 as SYGVKD. The CDR3 runs 15 residues. CDR3 sequence: CAISGVRQGASEAFF. The CDR3 DNA sequence: TGTGCCATCAGTGGAGTGAGACAGGGGGCTTCAGAAGCTTTCTTT.

The chain is built from TRBV10-3 and TRBJ1-4; D unresolved. The ends were cut back, 4 bases at V and 2 bases at J, with 14 bases in the middle. This CDR3 has 16 amino acids. Germline CDR1 is ENHRY and CDR2 is SYGVKD. The DNA of the CDR3 is TGTGCCATCAGTGTGGAACCCATGCTGACTAATGAAAAACTGTTTTTT. This codes for CAISVEPMLTNEKLFF.

This clonotype appeared many times. This chain links TRBV14 with TRBJ2-5; D is undetermined. V lost 0 bases and J lost 4, with 12 bases in between. This CDR3 spans 15 amino acids. The germline V gene has CDR1 SGHDN and CDR2 FVKESK. The CDR3 DNA is TGTGCCAGCAGCCAAGATTTGAACGATGGAGAGACCCAGTACTTC. This translates into CASSQDLNDGETQYF.

Many counts were recorded for this clonotype. The chain has TRBV6-5 and TRBJ1-2; no clear D gene. The V end was cut by 0 bases, the J end by 4 bases, with 9 bases between. Looked up from germline, CDR1 is MNHEY and CDR2 is SVGAGI. This CDR3 comprises 14 residues. The DNA for the CDR3 is TGTGCCAGCAGTTACTCGACCGCCTTCTATGGCTACACCTTC. This gives the protein CASSYSTAFYGYTF.

This clonotype appeared many times. The V gene is TRBV5-1, the J gene TRBJ2-5, with no clear D. The germline V and J ends were trimmed by 4 bases and 4 bases, with 11 bases remaining between them. The CDR3 sequence is 13 residues long. Germline V gene lookup returns CDR1 SGHRS and CDR2 YFSETQ. CDR3 nucleotide sequence: TGCGCCAGCAGCCAAAGCCCCGTAGAGACCCAGTACTTC. Translated, it gives CASSQSPVETQYF. Together with reference TRBV5-1 and TRBJ2-5, the CDR3 gives the full variable domain: KAGVTQTPRYLIKTRGQQVTLSCSPISGHRSVSWYQQTPGQGLQFLFEYFSETQRNKGNFPGRFSGRQFSNSRSEMNVSTLELGDSALYLCASSQSPVETQYFGPGTRLLVL.

A note on this clonotype: This likely stems from a read error, as it lies one base from a far larger clone. The chain carries TRBV2 and TRBJ2-3, with 12 bases fitting TRBD2. The germline V gene has CDR1 SNHLY and CDR2 FYNNEI. Trimming took 6 bases from V and 4 from J; bases not matched to a gene: 17. This CDR3 contains 19 residues. The CDR3 sequence: CASSLPGTSGRTHSDTQYF. In DNA form, the CDR3 reads TGTGCCAGCAGCCTCCCCGGGACTAGCGGGCGGACCCATTCAGATACGCAGTATTTT.

Worth noting for this clonotype: The junction does not match germline at one end; this may be a read error. The chain combines TRBV5-4 with TRBJ2-6; D gene uncertain. Germline lookup yields CDR1 SGHNT and CDR2 YYREEE (reference sequence). This CDR3 spans 16 amino acids. The CDR3 protein is CASSLDSRSWANVLTF. As DNA, the CDR3 is TGTGCCAGCAGCTTGGACAGCCGCTCTTGGGCCAACGTCCTGACTTTC.

The chain employs TRBV2 and TRBJ2-2; 9 nucleotides agree with TRBD1. This CDR3 region has 17 residues. The J segment lost 3 bases and the V segment lost 1 base, leaving 6 bases of the junction unmatched. Germline V lookup: CDR1 SNHLY, CDR2 FYNNEI. CDR3 amino acids: CASSEGLGQGYTGELFF. The CDR3 DNA reads as TGTGCCAGCAGTGAAGGGTTGGGACAGGGTTACACCGGGGAGCTGTTTTTT. The variable domain in full, with the rest retrieved from reference TRBV2 and TRBJ2-2, is EPEVTQTPSHQVTQMGQEVILRCVPISNHLYFYWYRQILGQKVEFLVSFYNNEISEKSEIFDDQFSVERPDGSNFTLKIRSTKLEDSAMYFCASSEGLGQGYTGELFFGEGSRLTVL.

There are many counts of this clonotype. The chain couples TRBV20-1 to TRBJ1-1; 9 bases match TRBD1. V was clipped by 5 bases and J by 6 bases; unmatched bases: 10. Germline V gene sequence: CDR1 DFQATT, CDR2 SNEGSKA (reference sequence). This CDR3 has 14 amino acids. The CDR3 here is CSAVVGTGSPEAFF. The CDR3, as DNA: TGCAGTGCTGTTGTCGGGACAGGGAGCCCTGAAGCTTTCTTT.